This T cell receptor (beta chain) emerged from a study of T cell repertoires in cytomegalovirus infection. Study details: CMV epitopes used comprised recently identified HLA-C-restricted ones and well-studied HLA-B-restricted ones. Public TCR beta signatures marked donors with CMV infection and the matching HLA. Regarding the study as a whole: Using cumulative public TCR beta family frequency, the authors identified those who carried CMV together with the relevant HLA. Predominance within the ex vivo response was attributable to HLA-C-restricted CMV-specific TCR beta clonotypes.

TCRdb called the reads again in MiXCR, with one record for every CDR3 protein. The data contain 40,000 to 55,000 distinct CDR3 sequences, 20% to 25% of them singletons. Trimming left V 7 bases short and J 4 bases short, with 19 bases between. Germline CDR1 reads MNHEY; CDR2 reads SVGAGI. The CDR3 runs to 15 residues. For this clonotype: Antigen: not known.

This specimen consisted of CD8+ T cells from cultured PBMCs, obtained from culture after CMV antigen stimulation. The chain recombines TRBV6-5 with TRBJ1-1; a weak D match, TRBD1 (6 bases). The receptor was isolated from a human donor in good health (CMV status not recorded). Some clones in this sample may be carry-over from other donors' samples. The CDR3 loop is CASKGRGGRFTEAFF. The DNA of the CDR3 is TGTGCCAGCAAAGGGAGGGGGGGCCGATTCACTGAAGCTTTCTTT.